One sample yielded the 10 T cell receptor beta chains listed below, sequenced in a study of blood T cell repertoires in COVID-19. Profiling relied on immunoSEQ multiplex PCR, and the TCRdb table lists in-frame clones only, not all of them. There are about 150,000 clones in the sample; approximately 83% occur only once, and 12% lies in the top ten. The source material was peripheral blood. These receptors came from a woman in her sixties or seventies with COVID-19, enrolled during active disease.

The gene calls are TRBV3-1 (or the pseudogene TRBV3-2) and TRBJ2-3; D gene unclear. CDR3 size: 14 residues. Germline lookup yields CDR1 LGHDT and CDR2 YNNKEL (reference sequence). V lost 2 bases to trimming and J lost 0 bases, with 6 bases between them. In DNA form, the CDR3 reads TGTGCCAGCAGCCAAACTACTAGCACAGATACGCAGTATTTT. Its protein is CASSQTTSTDTQYF.

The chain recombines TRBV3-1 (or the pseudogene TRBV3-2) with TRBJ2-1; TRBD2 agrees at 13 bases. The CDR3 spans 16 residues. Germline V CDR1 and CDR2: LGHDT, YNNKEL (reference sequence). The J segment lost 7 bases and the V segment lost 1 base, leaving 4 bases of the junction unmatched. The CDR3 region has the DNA TGTGCCAGCAGCCAAGCCGGGACTAGCGGGAAGAATGAGCAGTTCTTC. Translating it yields CASSQAGTSGKNEQFF.

The CDR3 region has the DNA TGTGCCAGCAGTTACTCGACTGTGGGAGAGACCCAGTACTTC. Translated: CASSYSTVGETQYF. J is TRBJ2-5 and V is TRBV6-5, with D unresolved. This CDR3 contains 14 residues. From germline, CDR1 is MNHEY and CDR2 SVGAGI. The V end was cut by 0 bases, the J end by 4 bases, with 9 bases between.

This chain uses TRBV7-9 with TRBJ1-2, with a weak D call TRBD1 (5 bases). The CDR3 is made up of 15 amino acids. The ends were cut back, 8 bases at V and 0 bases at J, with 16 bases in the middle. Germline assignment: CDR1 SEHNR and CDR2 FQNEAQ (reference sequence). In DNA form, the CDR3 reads TGTGCCAGCGTGTTTACAGGAGCAGCTAACTATGGCTACACCTTC. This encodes CASVFTGAANYGYTF.

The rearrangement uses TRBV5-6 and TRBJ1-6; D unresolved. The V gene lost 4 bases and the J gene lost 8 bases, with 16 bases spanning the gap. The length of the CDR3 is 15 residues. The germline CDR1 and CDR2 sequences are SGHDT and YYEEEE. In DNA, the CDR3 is TGTGCCAGCAGCGCCCGGACTGCCGCGGATTCACCCCTCCACTTT. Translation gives CASSARTAADSPLHF. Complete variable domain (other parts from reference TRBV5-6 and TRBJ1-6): DAGVTQSPTHLIKTRGQQVTLRCSPKSGHDTVSWYQQALGQGPQFIFQYYEEEERQRGNFPDRFSGHQFPNYSSELNVNALLLGDSALYLCASSARTAADSPLHFGNGTRLTVT.

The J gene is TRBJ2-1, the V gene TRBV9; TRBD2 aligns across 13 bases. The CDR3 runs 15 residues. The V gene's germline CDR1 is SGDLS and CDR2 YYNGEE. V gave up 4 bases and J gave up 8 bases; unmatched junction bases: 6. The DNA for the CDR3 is TGTGCCAGCAGCCTTCGGACTAGCGGGAGCCATGAGCAGTTCTTC. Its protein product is CASSLRTSGSHEQFF.

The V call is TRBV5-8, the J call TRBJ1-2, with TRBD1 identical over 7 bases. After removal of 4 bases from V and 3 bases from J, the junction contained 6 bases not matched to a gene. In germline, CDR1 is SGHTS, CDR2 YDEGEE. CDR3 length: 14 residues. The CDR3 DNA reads TGTGCCAGCAGCCCGATTGACAGGGACTATGGCTACACCTTC. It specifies CASSPIDRDYGYTF.

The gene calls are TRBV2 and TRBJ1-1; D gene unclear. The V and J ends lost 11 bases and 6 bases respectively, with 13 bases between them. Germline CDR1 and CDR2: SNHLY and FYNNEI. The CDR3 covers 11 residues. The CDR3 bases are TGTGCCTCCGGCCCGGGTCCTGAAGCTTTCTTT. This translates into CASGPGPEAFF.

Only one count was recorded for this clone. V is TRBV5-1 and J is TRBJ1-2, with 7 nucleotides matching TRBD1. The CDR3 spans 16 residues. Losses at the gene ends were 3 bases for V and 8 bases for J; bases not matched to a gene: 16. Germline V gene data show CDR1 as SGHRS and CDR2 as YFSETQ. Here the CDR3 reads CASSSSDRAEGEGYTF. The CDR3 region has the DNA TGCGCCAGCAGCTCCTCCGACAGGGCTGAAGGGGAAGGCTACACCTTC.

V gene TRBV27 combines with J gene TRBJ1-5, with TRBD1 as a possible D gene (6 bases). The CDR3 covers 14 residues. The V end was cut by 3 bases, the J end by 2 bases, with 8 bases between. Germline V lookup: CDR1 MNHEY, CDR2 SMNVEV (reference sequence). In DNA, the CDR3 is TGTGCCAGCAGTTTCCGACAGGGCAATCAGCCCCAGCATTTT. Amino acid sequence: CASSFRQGNQPQHF.